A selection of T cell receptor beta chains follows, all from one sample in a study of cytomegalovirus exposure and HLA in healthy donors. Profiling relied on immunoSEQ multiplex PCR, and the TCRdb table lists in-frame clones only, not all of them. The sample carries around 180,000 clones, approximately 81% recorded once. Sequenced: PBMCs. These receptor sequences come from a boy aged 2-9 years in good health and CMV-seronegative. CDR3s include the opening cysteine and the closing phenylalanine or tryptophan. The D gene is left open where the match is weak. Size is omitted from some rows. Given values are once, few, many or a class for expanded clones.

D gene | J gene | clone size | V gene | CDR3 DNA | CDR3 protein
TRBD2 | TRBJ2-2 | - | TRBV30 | TGTGCCTGGAGGGGACTAGCGCGTGGCACCGGGGAGCTGTTTTTT | CAWRGLARGTGELFF
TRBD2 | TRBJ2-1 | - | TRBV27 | TGTGCCAGCGGGGCGGCGGGGGGGTCCAGCTCCTACAATGAGCAGTTCTTC | CASGAAGGSSSYNEQFF
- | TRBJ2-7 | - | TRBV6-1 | TGTGCCTACGCAACACAGAACGAGCAGTACTTC | CAYATQNEQYF
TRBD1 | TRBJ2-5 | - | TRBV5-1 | TGCGCCAGCAGCTTAGGCAGGGGGCGAGAGACCCAGTACTTC | CASSLGRGRETQYF
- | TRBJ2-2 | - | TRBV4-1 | TGCGCCAGCAGCACTCTCTCGTCAAACACAGGGCCCGACACCGGGGAGCTGTTTTTT | CASSTLSSNTGPDTGELFF
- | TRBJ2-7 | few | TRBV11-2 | TGTGCCAGCAGCTTAGGGCCAGGAAAACCCTACGAGCAGTACTTC | CASSLGPGKPYEQYF
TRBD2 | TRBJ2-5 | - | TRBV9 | TGTGCCAGCAGCGTAGCCGCAGGGAGGGTAGAGACCCAGTACTTC | CASSVAAGRVETQYF
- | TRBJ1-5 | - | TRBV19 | TGTGCCAGTAGTATAGAAGGGGGTGGGCCCCAGCATTTT | CASSIEGGGPQHF
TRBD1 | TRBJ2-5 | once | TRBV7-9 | TGTGCCAGCAGCCCGCCTTGGGACAGCGAAGAGACCCAGTACTTC | CASSPPWDSEETQYF
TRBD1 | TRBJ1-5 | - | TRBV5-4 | TGTGCCAGCAGCTTGCAGGGGGTCAATCAGCCCCAGCATTTT | CASSLQGVNQPQHF
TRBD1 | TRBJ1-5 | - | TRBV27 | TGTGCCAGCAGTTATGACAGGGGATCTCAGCCCCAGCATTTT | CASSYDRGSQPQHF
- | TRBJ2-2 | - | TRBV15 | TGTGCCACCAGCAGAGATCAGGTTTTCGGCGGGGAGCTGTTTTTT | CATSRDQVFGGELFF
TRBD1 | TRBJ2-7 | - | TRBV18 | TGTGCCAGCTCCCCCGGGACAGCCTACGAGCAGTACTTC | CASSPGTAYEQYF
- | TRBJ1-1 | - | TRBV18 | TGTGCCAGCTCCTTCGTGCGTAGGGAGCCGAACACTGAAGCTTTCTTT | CASSFVRREPNTEAFF